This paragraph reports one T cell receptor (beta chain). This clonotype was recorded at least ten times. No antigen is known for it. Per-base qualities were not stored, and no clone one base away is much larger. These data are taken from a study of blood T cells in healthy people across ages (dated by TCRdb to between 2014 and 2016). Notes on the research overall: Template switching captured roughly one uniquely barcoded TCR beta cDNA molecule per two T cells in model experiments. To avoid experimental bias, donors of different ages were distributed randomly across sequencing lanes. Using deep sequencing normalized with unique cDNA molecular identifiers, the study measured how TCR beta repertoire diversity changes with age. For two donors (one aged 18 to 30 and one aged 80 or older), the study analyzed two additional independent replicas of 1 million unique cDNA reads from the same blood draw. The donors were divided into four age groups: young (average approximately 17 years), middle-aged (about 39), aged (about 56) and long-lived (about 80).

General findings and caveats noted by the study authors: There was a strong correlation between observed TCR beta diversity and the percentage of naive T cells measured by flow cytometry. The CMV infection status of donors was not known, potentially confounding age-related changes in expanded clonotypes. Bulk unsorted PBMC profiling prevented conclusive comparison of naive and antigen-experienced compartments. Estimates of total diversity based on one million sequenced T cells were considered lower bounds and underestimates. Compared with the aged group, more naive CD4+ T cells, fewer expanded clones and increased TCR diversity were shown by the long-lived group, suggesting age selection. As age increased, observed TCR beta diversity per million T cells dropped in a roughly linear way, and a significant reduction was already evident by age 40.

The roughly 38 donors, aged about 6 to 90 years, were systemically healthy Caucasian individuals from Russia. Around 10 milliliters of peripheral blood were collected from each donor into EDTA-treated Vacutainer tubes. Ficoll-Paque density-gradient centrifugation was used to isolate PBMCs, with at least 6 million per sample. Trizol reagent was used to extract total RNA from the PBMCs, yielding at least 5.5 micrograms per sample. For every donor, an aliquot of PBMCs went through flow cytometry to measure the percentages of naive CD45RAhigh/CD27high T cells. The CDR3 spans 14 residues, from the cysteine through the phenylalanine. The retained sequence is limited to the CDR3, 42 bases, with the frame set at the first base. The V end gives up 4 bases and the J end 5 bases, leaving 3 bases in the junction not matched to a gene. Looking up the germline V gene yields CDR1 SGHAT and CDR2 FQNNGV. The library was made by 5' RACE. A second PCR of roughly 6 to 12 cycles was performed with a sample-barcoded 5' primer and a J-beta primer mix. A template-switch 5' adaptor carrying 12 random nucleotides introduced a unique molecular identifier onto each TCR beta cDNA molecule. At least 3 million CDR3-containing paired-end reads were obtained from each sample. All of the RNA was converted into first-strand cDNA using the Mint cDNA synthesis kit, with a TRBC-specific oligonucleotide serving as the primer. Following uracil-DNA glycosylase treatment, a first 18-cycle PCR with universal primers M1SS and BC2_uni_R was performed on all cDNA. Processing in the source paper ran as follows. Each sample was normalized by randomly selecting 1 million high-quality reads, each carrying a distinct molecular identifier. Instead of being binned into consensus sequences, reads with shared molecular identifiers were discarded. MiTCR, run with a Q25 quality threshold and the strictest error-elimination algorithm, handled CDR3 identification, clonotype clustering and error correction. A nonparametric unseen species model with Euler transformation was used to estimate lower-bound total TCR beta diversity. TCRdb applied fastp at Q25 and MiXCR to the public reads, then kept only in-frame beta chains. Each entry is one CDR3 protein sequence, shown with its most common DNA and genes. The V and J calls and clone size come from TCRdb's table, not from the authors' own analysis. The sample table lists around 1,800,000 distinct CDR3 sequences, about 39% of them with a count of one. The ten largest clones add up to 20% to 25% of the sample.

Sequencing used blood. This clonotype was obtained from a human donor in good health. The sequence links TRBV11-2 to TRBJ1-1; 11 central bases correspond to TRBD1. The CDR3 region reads CASSSGQGATEAFF. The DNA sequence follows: TGTGCCAGCAGCTCAGGACAGGGGGCGACTGAAGCTTTCTTT.